These 17 T cell receptor beta chains came from one sample sequenced in a study of vaccination and CD4 T cells after COVID-19 (dated by TCRdb to between 2022 and 2023). These receptors' antigens are unknown. The treatment or condition label, read with the paper, signifies: roughly 10-day PBMC culture with coronavirus spike peptide pools or control peptides (ViraFEST assay). Library construction relied on PCR. The listed sequencing device is Illumina iSeq 100. DNA from cultured CD4+ T cells underwent TCR sequencing with the Oncomine TCR Beta short-read assay at the Johns Hopkins FTIC core. TCRdb applied fastp at Q25 and MiXCR to the public reads, then kept only in-frame beta chains. Rows are unified per CDR3 protein, each entry keeping the most common DNA and genes. For this sample the table gives 11,000 to 15,000 distinct CDR3 sequences, of which about 28% were detected only once. The ten largest account for roughly 15% of the sample.

The specimen was cultured CD4+ T cells from blood. The receptors shown here come from a human donor with COVID-19.

The chain carries TRBV11-1 and TRBJ1-2; TRBD1 matches 8 bases. CDR1 SGHAT and CDR2 FQDESV come from the germline V gene (reference sequence). Trimming cost V 5 bases and J 2 bases; bases outside gene matches: 4. This CDR3 region has 14 residues. The CDR3 reads CASSQGQANYGYTF. The CDR3 DNA sequence: TGTGCCAGCAGCCAGGGACAGGCGAACTATGGCTACACCTTC.

This clonotype rates as medium-sized. The chain recombines TRBV30 with TRBJ1-5; D not resolved. This CDR3 is 11 amino acids long. Germline V gene sequence: CDR1 GTSNPN, CDR2 SVGIG (reference sequence). The ends were cut back, 2 bases at V and 11 bases at J, with 10 bases in the middle. CDR3 coding DNA: TGTGCCTGGAGTATTGGGGAATCCCAGCATTTT. Translation gives CAWSIGESQHF.

Only a few counts were recorded for this clonotype. The J gene is TRBJ1-3, the V gene TRBV6-5; D is undetermined. V was trimmed by 0 bases and J by 2 bases, leaving 11 bases between them. The CDR3 consists of 16 residues. Per the germline V gene, CDR1 is MNHEY and CDR2 is SVGAGI. The CDR3 DNA reads as TGTGCCAGCAGTTACTCGCGAGAGGAGGCTGGAAACACCATATATTTT. The encoded protein is CASSYSREEAGNTIYF.

By frequency in the sample, this clonotype is medium-sized. The chain carries TRBV9 and TRBJ1-2; unclear D gene. This CDR3 comprises 12 residues. The ends were cut back, 5 bases at V and 1 base at J, with 6 bases in the middle. The V gene's germline CDR1 is SGDLS and CDR2 YYNGEE. As DNA, the CDR3 is TGTGCCAGCAGTCAGGATAACTATGGCTACACCTTC. Protein sequence: CASSQDNYGYTF.

The chain has TRBV5-4 and TRBJ2-2; D uncertain. Germline V gene data show CDR1 as SGHNT and CDR2 as YYREEE (reference sequence). The V gene lost 4 bases and the J gene lost 7 bases, with 8 bases spanning the gap. This CDR3 is built from 12 residues. CDR3 residues: CASSQTNGELFF. CDR3 DNA sequence: TGTGCCAGCAGCCAGACGAACGGGGAGCTGTTTTTT.

The chain links TRBV19 to TRBJ1-1; unclear D gene. The CDR3 extends over 14 amino acids. The V gene's germline CDR1 is LNHDA and CDR2 SQIVND (reference sequence). V was shortened by 3 bases and J by 3 bases, with 11 bases between the two germline ends. For the CDR3, the DNA is TGTGCCAGTAGTATGAATCCCTCGGACACTGAAGCTTTCTTT. Protein: CASSMNPSDTEAFF. Using reference TRBV19 and TRBJ1-1 for the parts outside the CDR3, the full variable domain is DGGITQSPKYLFRKEGQNVTLSCEQNLNHDAMYWYRQDPGQGLRLIYYSQIVNDFQKGDIAEGYSVSREKKESFPLTVTSAQKNPTAFYLCASSMNPSDTEAFFGQGTRLTVV.

The V and J genes are TRBV12-5 and TRBJ1-1; D is uncertain. Between the trimmed V and J ends, which lost 9 bases and 1 base, there was a span of 12 bases. CDR1 is LGHNT, CDR2 FRNRAP, per germline. This CDR3 is 13 amino acids long. Written as DNA, the CDR3 is TGTGCTAGCGCCCGACTCGAGAACACTGAAGCTTTCTTT. Translated, it gives CASARLENTEAFF.

The genes are TRBV5-1 and TRBJ2-6; tentatively, D is TRBD1 (5 bases). Deletions cut 5 bases from V and 0 bases from J, with 6 bases between. Germline CDR1 and CDR2: SGHRS and YFSETQ. The CDR3 consists of 14 residues. The CDR3 region has the DNA TGCGCCAGCAGGGACAACTCTGGGGCCAACGTCCTGACTTTC. Residues: CASRDNSGANVLTF.

The chain uses TRBV21-1 and TRBJ1-1; TRBD1, the D gene given by the table, was not confirmed from the DNA. TRBV21-1 is shown as a pseudogene. The CDR3 extends over 14 amino acids. In nucleotides, the CDR3 is TGTGCCAGCAACAATATTCCGGGGCGGACTGAAGCTTTCTTT. Translation gives CASNNIPGRTEAFF.

This clonotype was seen only a few times. The chain carries TRBV7-9 and TRBJ1-4, with 8 bases fitting TRBD1. V lost 5 bases, J lost 5 bases, and 7 bases stayed unmatched. Per germline, CDR1 SEHNR and CDR2 FQNEAQ (reference sequence). The CDR3 loop spans 15 amino acids. CDR3 nucleotides: TGTGCCAGCAGCGAATCAGGGGGCCAGAATGAAAAACTGTTTTTT. It encodes CASSESGGQNEKLFF.

There are a few counts of this clonotype. The V call is TRBV11-3, the J call TRBJ1-6; no definite D call. From germline, CDR1 is SGHNT and CDR2 YENEEA. The CDR3 spans 16 residues. The V end was cut by 1 base, the J end by 0 bases, with 7 bases between. The CDR3 region has the DNA TGTGCCAGCAGCTTAGGAGGGAACTCCTATAATTCACCCCTCCACTTT. Its translation is CASSLGGNSYNSPLHF.

V gene TRBV20-1 combines with J gene TRBJ2-5; possibly TRBD1 or TRBD2 for D (5 bases each). The germline V gene encodes CDR1 DFQATT and CDR2 SNEGSKA (reference sequence). The CDR3 covers 14 residues. CDR3: CSLRVPGPGETQYF. In DNA form, the CDR3 reads TGCAGCCTCCGTGTTCCGGGGCCCGGGGAGACCCAGTACTTC.

This clonotype has just a few counts. The chain carries TRBV7-2 and TRBJ2-1, with 7 positions matching TRBD1. V dropped 5 bases and J dropped 6; count of bases not matched to a gene: 4. CDR3 length: 13 residues. Germline V CDR1 and CDR2: SGHTA, FQGNSA. Here the CDR3 reads CASSGDSPNEQFF. The CDR3 nucleotides are TGTGCCAGCAGCGGGGACAGCCCCAATGAGCAGTTCTTC. The full variable domain, rest sourced from reference TRBV7-2 and TRBJ2-1, is GAGVSQSPSNKVTEKGKDVELRCDPISGHTALYWYRQSLGQGLEFLIYFQGNSAPDKSGLPSDRFSAERTGGSVSTLTIQRTQQEDSAVYLCASSGDSPNEQFFGPGTRLTVL.

CDR3 sequence: CAISVGQLATGELFF. In nucleotides, the CDR3 is TGTGCCATCAGTGTAGGGCAGTTGGCCACCGGGGAGCTGTTTTTT. The chain has TRBV10-3 and TRBJ2-2, with unresolved D. V was pared by 4 bases and J by 4 bases, with 13 bases between. Germline assignment: CDR1 ENHRY and CDR2 SYGVKD. The CDR3 loop spans 15 amino acids.

The rearrangement links TRBV5-8 to TRBJ1-2, with D uncertain. Trimming shortened V by 0 bases and J by 4 bases, and 7 bases separated the two germline ends. The germline CDR1 and CDR2 sequences are SGHTS and YDEGEE. This CDR3 comprises 13 residues. The CDR3 DNA is TGTGCCAGCAGCTTGGACAGTCTCTATGGCTACACCTTC. It codes for CASSLDSLYGYTF.

This clonotype showed up just once. The chain recombines TRBV28 with TRBJ2-3; 10 bases map to TRBD1. The CDR3 spans 14 residues. Germline V gene data show CDR1 as MDHEN and CDR2 as SYDVKM. V shed 4 bases and J 6 bases; nucleotides not matched to a gene: 4. CDR3 sequence reads: CASSSGQGGDTQYF. The CDR3 DNA follows: TGTGCCAGCAGTTCAGGACAGGGGGGCGATACGCAGTATTTT.

The chain carries TRBV20-1 and TRBJ2-2; tentatively, D is TRBD2 (5 bases). V lost 1 base and J 4 bases, leaving 13 bases between the germline ends. The CDR3 length is 15 residues. Germline CDR1 reads DFQATT; CDR2 reads SNEGSKA (reference sequence). The chain's CDR3 is CSARVWLEGTGELFF. CDR3 in DNA: TGCAGTGCTAGAGTATGGCTAGAGGGCACCGGGGAGCTGTTTTTT.